Presented here are 18 T cell receptor beta chains from one specimen sequenced in a study of cytomegalovirus exposure and HLA in healthy donors. The PCR contained 60 Vbeta and 13 Jbeta primers. Libraries were prepared by immunoSEQ multiplex PCR; TCRdb keeps only in-frame clonotypes and omits some of them. This table has roughly 160,000 clones, around nine tenths appearing once. Specimen: PBMCs. The receptor source for this set is a woman in her twenties or thirties in good health and CMV-seronegative.

The chain employs TRBV5-6 and TRBJ2-2; 11 bases fit TRBD2. Germline V gene lookup returns CDR1 SGHDT and CDR2 YYEEEE. Germline trimming cut 4 bases from V and 1 base from J; bases unmatched to any gene: 9. The CDR3 runs 18 residues. CDR3 residues: CASSIRTSGYKNTGELFF. CDR3 coding DNA: TGTGCCAGCAGCATCCGGACTAGCGGGTATAAGAACACCGGGGAGCTGTTTTTT.

The chain has TRBV27 and TRBJ2-1; 7 bases are a match to TRBD2. This CDR3 has 16 residues. The germline V gene encodes CDR1 MNHEY and CDR2 SMNVEV (reference sequence). The J segment lost 10 bases and the V segment lost 5 bases, leaving 17 bases of the junction unmatched. CDR3 DNA: TGTGCCAGCAGTCACCGACTAGCCGGGGGTCCGAGCGAGCAGTTCTTC. Its protein is CASSHRLAGGPSEQFF.

This rearrangement joins TRBV7-2 to TRBJ2-4, with D possibly being TRBD2 (6 bases). This CDR3 spans 15 amino acids. V was cut by 5 bases and J by 5 bases, with 16 bases left in between. Germline CDR1 is SGHTA and CDR2 is FQGNSA. CDR3 sequence reads: CASSPPRRGQNIQYF. CDR3 DNA sequence: TGTGCCAGCAGCCCCCCTAGGAGGGGCCAAAACATTCAGTACTTC.

This sequence joins TRBV18 and TRBJ2-3, with 9 nucleotides matching TRBD2. J was trimmed by 2 bases and V by 1 base; bases with no gene match: 1. This CDR3 comprises 15 residues. CDR1 is KGHSH and CDR2 is LQKENI in the germline V gene. This chain's CDR3 is CASSPLAGDTDTQYF. For the CDR3, the DNA is TGTGCCAGCTCACCACTAGCGGGGGACACAGATACGCAGTATTTT.

The J gene is TRBJ2-7, the V gene TRBV28; D possibly corresponds to TRBD1 (6 bases). Germline CDR1 is MDHEN and CDR2 is SYDVKM. The V end was cut by 7 bases, the J end by 0 bases, with 13 bases between. The CDR3 has 14 amino acids. The CDR3 region is CASTPLDSSYEQYF. CDR3 DNA sequence: TGTGCCAGCACCCCGCTGGACAGCTCCTACGAGCAGTACTTC.

CDR3 DNA sequence: TGTGCCAGCAGTTCAACAGGGAGCTCCTACGAGCAGTACTTC. Its protein product is CASSSTGSSYEQYF. V is TRBV6-5 and J is TRBJ2-7, with D possibly matching TRBD1 (6 bases). Between the trimmed V and J ends, which lost 4 bases and 0 bases, there was a span of 10 bases. The CDR3 has 14 amino acids. The germline V gene encodes CDR1 MNHEY and CDR2 SVGAGI.

CDR3 sequence: CASSEQGSSYEQYF. The CDR3 DNA reads as TGCGCCAGCAGTGAACAGGGGAGCTCCTACGAGCAGTACTTC. The rearrangement links TRBV10-1 to TRBJ2-7, with TRBD1 matching 7 bases. Germline CDR1 is WNHNN and CDR2 is SYGVQD (reference sequence). This CDR3 region has 14 residues. Trimming removed 3 bases from V and 0 bases from J; junction bases left unmatched: 2.

V and J are TRBV4-1 and TRBJ2-1, with 10 bases that match TRBD2. J lost 9 bases, V lost 3 bases, and 14 bases had no gene match. The CDR3 extends over 17 amino acids. In germline, CDR1 is MGHRA, CDR2 YSYEKL. The CDR3 sequence: CASSQTSASGREGEQFF. The CDR3 DNA follows: TGCGCCAGCAGCCAGACCTCAGCCAGCGGGAGGGAGGGTGAGCAGTTCTTC.

The chain is built from TRBV28 and TRBJ2-1, with 11 bases identical to TRBD2. The V gene end was trimmed by 3 bases and the J gene end by 4 bases; junction bases not matched to a gene: 5. CDR3 size: 16 residues. Germline values: CDR1 MDHEN, CDR2 SYDVKM. The CDR3: CASSFSGRGPYNEQFF. For the CDR3, the DNA is TGTGCCAGCAGTTTTAGCGGGAGGGGGCCTTACAATGAGCAGTTCTTC. The whole variable domain, remainder taken from reference TRBV28 and TRBJ2-1, is DVKVTQSSRYLVKRTGEKVFLECVQDMDHENMFWYRQDPGLGLRLIYFSYDVKMKEKGDIPEGYSVSREKKERFSLILESASTNQTSMYLCASSFSGRGPYNEQFFGPGTRLTVL.

V and J are TRBV11-2 and TRBJ1-2, with no clear D. The germline CDR1 and CDR2 sequences are SGHAT and FQNNGV. The CDR3 is 14 amino acids. Trimming stripped 1 base from V and 3 bases from J, with 9 bases between. The CDR3 sequence: CASSLAGSYYGYTF. CDR3 bases: TGTGCCAGCAGCTTAGCAGGAAGCTACTATGGCTACACCTTC. Filled out from reference TRBV11-2 and TRBJ1-2, the complete variable domain reads EAGVAQSPRYKIIEKRQSVAFWCNPISGHATLYWYQQILGQGPKLLIQFQNNGVVDDSQLPKDRFSAERLKGVDSTLKIQPAKLEDSAVYLCASSLAGSYYGYTFGSGTRLTVV.

V gene TRBV6-6 combines with J gene TRBJ1-1, with TRBD1 matching 7 bases. The germline gives CDR1 MNHNY, CDR2 SVGAGI (reference sequence). This CDR3 has 16 residues. The V gene end was trimmed by 6 bases and the J gene end by 1 base; junction bases not matched to a gene: 11. The CDR3 protein is CASSSPSDRTNTEAFF. DNA of the CDR3: TGTGCCAGCAGCTCACCCTCGGACAGGACGAACACTGAAGCTTTCTTT.

V is TRBV4-1 and J is TRBJ2-7; 13 nucleotides align to TRBD2. J lost 2 bases, V lost 4 bases, and 11 bases had no gene match. The CDR3 consists of 18 residues. Looked up from germline, CDR1 is MGHRA and CDR2 is YSYEKL. The CDR3 region has the DNA TGCGCCAGCAGCCGAGGACTAGCGGGAGTCGCGGGTCCCTACGAGCAGTACTTC. It is translated as CASSRGLAGVAGPYEQYF.

The rearrangement links TRBV5-6 to TRBJ1-2; possibly TRBD1 for D (6 bases). CDR1 is SGHDT, CDR2 YYEEEE, per germline. CDR3 length equals 14 residues. The V gene lost 6 bases and the J gene lost 12 bases, with 24 bases spanning the gap. CDR3 region: CASTGVPGHLSHTF. The CDR3 DNA sequence: TGTGCCAGCACCGGAGTACCGGGACATCTTAGTCACACCTTC.

The V gene is TRBV7-2, the J gene TRBJ2-3; TRBD2 is a possible D gene (6 bases). CDR3 length: 14 residues. V was shortened by 4 bases and J by 4 bases, with 12 bases between the two germline ends. Per the germline V gene, CDR1 is SGHTA and CDR2 is FQGNSA. CDR3 nucleotide sequence: TGTGCCAGCAGCTCACGACTAGAGGCAGATACGCAGTATTTT. This gives the protein CASSSRLEADTQYF.

CDR3 nucleotides: TGTGCCAGCTCGCCCGGACAGGGGGCGTTGTTATACGAGCAGTACTTC. Residues: CASSPGQGALLYEQYF. The rearrangement joins TRBV18 to TRBJ2-7, with TRBD1 matching 11 bases. The CDR3 covers 16 residues. The germline V gene has CDR1 KGHSH and CDR2 LQKENI. The V and J ends lost 6 bases and 4 bases, in that order; junction bases with no gene match: 11.

The chain is built from TRBV21-1 and TRBJ2-2; the D call of TRBD2 is as the table states it, not checked on the DNA. TRBV21-1 is a listed pseudogene. The CDR3 extends over 20 amino acids. The CDR3 region has the DNA TGTGCCAGCAGCAAAGGTACCCTCCGGACTAGCGGGAGCACCTACGGGGAGCTGTTTTTT. It encodes CASSKGTLRTSGSTYGELFF.

V is TRBV29-1 and J is TRBJ2-1, with a possible D match to TRBD1 (6 bases). Per germline, CDR1 SQVTM and CDR2 ANQGSEA. Trimming cost V 0 bases and J 11 bases, with 11 bases left between them. The CDR3 totals 12 residues. CDR3 in amino acids: CSVEEGGDQQFF. The CDR3 bases are TGCAGCGTTGAAGAAGGGGGAGATCAGCAGTTCTTC.

This clone was seen more than once but under ten times. The rearrangement links TRBV6-5 to TRBJ1-1; unclear D gene. The germline CDR1 and CDR2 sequences are MNHEY and SVGAGI. The V end was cut by 0 bases, the J end by 6 bases, with 11 bases between. The CDR3 extends over 14 amino acids. The CDR3 nucleotides are TGTGCCAGCAGTTACTCGTCGTGGGCCCCTGAAGCTTTCTTT. Its translation is CASSYSSWAPEAFF.